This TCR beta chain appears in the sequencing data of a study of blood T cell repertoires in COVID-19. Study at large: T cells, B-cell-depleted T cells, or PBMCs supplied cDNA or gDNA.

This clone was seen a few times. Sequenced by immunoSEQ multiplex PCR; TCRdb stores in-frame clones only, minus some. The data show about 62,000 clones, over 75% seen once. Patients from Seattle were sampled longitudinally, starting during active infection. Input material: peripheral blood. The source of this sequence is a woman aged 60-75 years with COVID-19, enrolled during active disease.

CDR3 DNA sequence: TGTGCCACCAGCAGAGATCAGAGGACAGGTGGATATGGCTACACCTTC. Protein product: CATSRDQRTGGYGYTF. The V gene is TRBV15, the J gene TRBJ1-2, with TRBD1 identical over 7 bases. Germline lookup yields CDR1 LNHNV and CDR2 YYDKDF (reference sequence). The CDR3 has 16 residues. The J segment lost 5 bases and the V segment lost 0 bases, leaving 9 bases of the junction unmatched. The entire variable domain, with the rest obtained from reference TRBV15 and TRBJ1-2, is as follows: DAMVIQNPRYQVTQFGKPVTLSCSQTLNHNVMYWYQQKSSQAPKLLFHYYDKDFNNEADTPDNFQSRRPNTSFCFLDIRSPGLGDTAMYLCATSRDQRTGGYGYTFGSGTRLTVV.